This T cell receptor beta chain was sequenced for a study of blood T cell repertoires in COVID-19. Across the whole study: PBMCs, B-cell-depleted T cells, or T cells were the source of the cDNA or gDNA that made up the material.

The CDR3 extends over 15 amino acids. The germline gives CDR1 SGHRS, CDR2 YFSETQ. Trimming took 1 base from V and 4 from J, leaving 11 bases between them. In the original workflow: Amplification from reference gene primers served as the basis for estimated nucleated cell counts. Produced via immunoSEQ multiplex PCR; TCRdb's table is partial and in-frame only. The V and J calls and clone size were taken over from that table, and D and trimming were inferred from the DNA. The data contain approximately 280,000 clones, roughly 90% of them singletons. This clone was observed a few times. V and J are TRBV5-1 and TRBJ2-2; no definite D call. The sequence was collected from a man between 45 and 60 years old with acute or convalescent COVID-19. Sequencing was carried out using peripheral blood. CDR3 bases: TGCGCCAGCAGCTTGAACACCGCCCGCACCGGGGAGCTGTTTTTT. Translated: CASSLNTARTGELFF.